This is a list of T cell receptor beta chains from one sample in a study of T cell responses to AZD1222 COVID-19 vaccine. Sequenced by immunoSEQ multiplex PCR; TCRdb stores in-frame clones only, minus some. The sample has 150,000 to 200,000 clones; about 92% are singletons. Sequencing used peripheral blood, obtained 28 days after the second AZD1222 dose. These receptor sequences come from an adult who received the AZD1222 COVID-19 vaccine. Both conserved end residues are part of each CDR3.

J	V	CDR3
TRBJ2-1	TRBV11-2	CASSLVSAGGQVEQFF
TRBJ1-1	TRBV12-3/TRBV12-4	CASSFVGNTEAFF
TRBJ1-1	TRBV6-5	CASSSIYRGGGTEAFF
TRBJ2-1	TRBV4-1	CASSQDPGEQFF
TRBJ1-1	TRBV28	CASSLGRGVVTEAFF
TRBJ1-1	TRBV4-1	CASSQVGGTEAFF
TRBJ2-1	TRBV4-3	CASSQDGATSPQEQFF
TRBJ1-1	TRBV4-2	CASSQVSNTEAFF
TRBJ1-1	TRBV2	CASRNGEAFF
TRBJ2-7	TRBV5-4	CASSFLAGYEQYF
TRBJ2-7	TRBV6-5	CASSLQGGFHEQYF
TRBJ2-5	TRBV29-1	CSVEGLAGQETQYF
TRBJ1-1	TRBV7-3	CASSLRGGDTEAFF
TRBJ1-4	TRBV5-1	CASSPQPNEKLFF
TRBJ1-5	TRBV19	CASSIGGGNSNQPQHF
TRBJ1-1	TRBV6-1	CASSETGSRTEAFF
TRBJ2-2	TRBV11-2	CASSLVRGTSGELFF
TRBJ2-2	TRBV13	CASSRDRSNTGELFF
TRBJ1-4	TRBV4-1	CASSQGGTNEKLFF
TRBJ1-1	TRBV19	CASTRGVGTEAFF
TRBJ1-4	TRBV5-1	CASSADVAIGIPASTNEKLFF
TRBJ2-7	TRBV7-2	CASSLTSGGSYEQYF
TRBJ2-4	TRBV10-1	CASSEPGGQVLKNIQYF
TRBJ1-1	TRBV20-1	CSAGRKTEAFF
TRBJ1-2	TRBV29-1	CSVSTGTWANYGYTF
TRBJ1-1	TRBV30	CAWRTGPYTEAFF
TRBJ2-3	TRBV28	CASSFSGGRTDTQYF
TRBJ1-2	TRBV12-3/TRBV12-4	CASSLWVGYTF
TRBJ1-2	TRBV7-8	CASSHPGTDYGYTF
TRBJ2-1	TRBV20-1	CSAREGGQFF
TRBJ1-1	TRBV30	CAWFRGLGTEAFF
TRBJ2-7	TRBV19	CASSPMIPGPAAYEQYF
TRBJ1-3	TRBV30	CAWSSGPGGNTIYF
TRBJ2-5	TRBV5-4	CASSLRLSPVGETQYF
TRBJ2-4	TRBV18	CASSPPNSRGAKNIQYF
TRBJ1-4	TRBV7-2	CASSLELGKLFF
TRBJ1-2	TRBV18	CASSPGIGAGPQDGYTF
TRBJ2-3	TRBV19	CASVALGGDSDTQYF
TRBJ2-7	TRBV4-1	CASSRGVGSYEQYF
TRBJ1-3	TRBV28	CASSPRTGTLSGNTIYF
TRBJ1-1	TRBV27	CASTLRGVAFF
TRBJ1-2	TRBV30	CAWFNSGYTF
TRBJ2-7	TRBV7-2	CASSLVAGGSAEQYF
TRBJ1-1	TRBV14	CASSRTTGNTEAFF
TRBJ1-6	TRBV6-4	CASSEGFNSPLHF
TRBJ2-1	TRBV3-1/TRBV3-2	CASSHHQKGPHNEQFF
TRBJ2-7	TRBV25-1	CASSEGGQGAEQYF
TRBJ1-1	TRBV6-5	CASRLQGMNTEAFF
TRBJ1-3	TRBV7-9	CASSLLNGRMGSGNTIYF